This T cell receptor (beta chain) was captured in a study of control samples from healthy donors and cancer patients. Trimming took 5 bases from V and 5 from J; bases not matched to a gene: 12. CDR3 size: 15 residues. CDR1 KGHSH and CDR2 LQKENI come from the germline V gene. Clones were sequenced by immunoSEQ multiplex PCR, and TCRdb holds only the in-frame ones, with some missing. This table has some 160,000 clones, around 90% appearing once. This TCR was sampled from a woman aged 25 to 39 in good health. Sequencing was carried out using blood. This sequence joins TRBV18 and TRBJ2-7, with TRBD1 matching over 7 bases. In nucleotides, the CDR3 is TGTGCCAGCTCAGTAAATCGACAGGGAAGCAACGAGCAGTACTTC. Translation: CASSVNRQGSNEQYF.